The 11 T cell receptor beta chains presented below share a single source sample, sequenced in a study of T cells in Graves' hyperthyroidism and ophthalmopathy. The source material, RNA transcripts, was used to amplify TCR beta CDR3 regions. With the HTBI primer set, the TCR CDR3 went through a first round of RT-PCR. TCRdb analysed the multiplex PCR reads with MiXCR anew, one entry per CDR3 protein. The table shows a few hundred thousand distinct CDR3 sequences, with around 14% occurring only once. Specimen: blood. The receptors come from a woman aged 18-29 years with Graves' hyperthyroidism.

DNA for the CDR3: TGCAGTGCTAGCGGTCTAGCGGGAGCCACCGGGGAGCTGTTTTTT. This sequence encodes CSASGLAGATGELFF. V is TRBV20-1 and J is TRBJ2-2; 10 bases fit TRBD2. The V gene's germline CDR1 is DFQATT and CDR2 SNEGSKA (reference sequence). CDR3 size: 15 residues. V was clipped by 3 bases and J by 4 bases; unmatched bases: 5.

The rearrangement joins TRBV19 to TRBJ1-5; 7 bases align to TRBD1. Per the germline V gene, CDR1 is LNHDA and CDR2 is SQIVND (reference sequence). The V gene end was trimmed by 7 bases and the J gene end by 5 bases; junction bases not matched to a gene: 11. The CDR3 sequence is 15 residues long. As DNA, the CDR3 is TGTGCCAGTACCCCAACAGGGGAGGCAGATCAGCCCCAGCATTTT. This gives the protein CASTPTGEADQPQHF.

As to this clonotype: It is unclear where the CDR3 begins or ends on the DNA, so no DNA is shown, and the CDR3 is as TCRdb lists it. The rearrangement uses TRBV12-3 or TRBV12-4 and TRBJ1-2. A total of 24 residues make up the CDR3, ends included. CDR3 in amino acids: CASSLGGLSSSSYEQYVGPYGYTF.

This clonotype was recorded many times. The chain has TRBV7-8 and TRBJ1-1; 9 bases align to TRBD1. Germline V gives CDR1 SGHVS, CDR2 FQNEAQ. Trimming took 3 bases from V and 6 from J; bases not matched to a gene: 11. CDR3 size: 16 residues. The CDR3 DNA reads TGTGCCAGCAGCTTGGGACAGGGCCCCCTCGGAGCTGAAGCTTTCTTT. Protein sequence: CASSLGQGPLGAEAFF.

This rearrangement joins TRBV9 to TRBJ1-2; D is unclear. From germline, CDR1 is SGDLS and CDR2 YYNGEE. The CDR3 contains 14 residues. Trimming shortened V by 3 bases and J by 5 bases, and 14 bases separated the two germline ends. CDR3 bases: TGTGCCAGCAGCGCCGCCGGGCAGTTATATGGCTACACCTTC. Amino acids: CASSAAGQLYGYTF.

This clonotype was seen a few times. The V and J genes are TRBV4-1 and TRBJ2-3; 13 bases map to TRBD2. Looked up from germline, CDR1 is MGHRA and CDR2 is YSYEKL. V gave up 3 bases and J gave up 1 base; unmatched junction bases: 7. CDR3 length: 18 residues. CDR3 sequence reads: CASSHRRGLAGGTDTQYF. In DNA form, the CDR3 reads TGCGCCAGCAGCCACCGCCGCGGACTAGCGGGGGGCACAGATACGCAGTATTTT.

This clonotype was seen ten or more times. This sequence joins TRBV2 and TRBJ1-4; D is unclear. V was pared by 4 bases and J by 3 bases, with 18 bases between. The CDR3 sequence is 17 residues long. Germline values: CDR1 SNHLY, CDR2 FYNNEI. The CDR3 region is CASSVSEVPEANEKLFF. In nucleotides, the CDR3 is TGTGCCAGCAGTGTTTCGGAGGTCCCGGAGGCTAATGAAAAACTGTTTTTT.

V and J are TRBV11-2 and TRBJ1-2, with 7 bases lining up with TRBD1. J lost 7 bases, V lost 4 bases, and 6 bases had no gene match. This CDR3 has 13 amino acids. CDR1 is SGHAT and CDR2 is FQNNGV in the germline V gene. The CDR3 region has the DNA TGTGCCAGCAGCTCAGTACAGGGGTCTGGCTACACCTTC. Translated, it gives CASSSVQGSGYTF. The full variable domain, rest sourced from reference TRBV11-2 and TRBJ1-2, is EAGVAQSPRYKIIEKRQSVAFWCNPISGHATLYWYQQILGQGPKLLIQFQNNGVVDDSQLPKDRFSAERLKGVDSTLKIQPAKLEDSAVYLCASSSVQGSGYTFGSGTRLTVV.

This clonotype was found many times. The chain combines TRBV10-3 with TRBJ2-1; D assignment may be TRBD1 or TRBD2 (5 bases each). Germline assignment: CDR1 ENHRY and CDR2 SYGVKD. CDR3 length: 13 residues. V lost 6 bases and J lost 8, with 14 bases in between. In DNA form, the CDR3 reads TGTGCCATCAGCGGGACCCCATCCCATGAGCAGTTCTTC. This codes for CAISGTPSHEQFF.

The chain uses TRBV27 and TRBJ2-3; D gene uncertain. The CDR3 extends over 16 amino acids. V was cut by 8 bases and J by 1 base, with 19 bases left in between. Germline V gene sequence: CDR1 MNHEY, CDR2 SMNVEV (reference sequence). This chain's CDR3 is CASPPDGLLGTDTQYF. CDR3 coding DNA: TGTGCCAGCCCTCCCGACGGTTTATTGGGCACAGATACGCAGTATTTT.

This clonotype was counted ten times or more. The chain employs TRBV4-1 and TRBJ2-5, with 11 bases aligning to TRBD1. CDR1 is MGHRA, CDR2 YSYEKL, per germline. The CDR3 is made up of 16 amino acids. Germline trimming cut 5 bases from V and 3 bases from J; bases unmatched to any gene: 8. The CDR3 DNA is TGCGCCAGCAGCAAAACGGGGACAGGGGGGAAAGAGACCCAGTACTTC. Its translation is CASSKTGTGGKETQYF.